This TCR beta chain comes out of a study of cytomegalovirus exposure and HLA in healthy donors. Study observations and caveats: Later genetic work tied a missense DCLRE1C variant to beta-chain V and J trimming. Specific recognition of CMV antigens was confirmed in vitro for a few chains (all CMV-associated).

V dropped 0 bases and J dropped 4; count of bases not matched to a gene: 4. Germline CDR1 and CDR2: SGHRS and YFSETQ. The CDR3 consists of 16 residues. PCR employed 60 Vbeta and 13 Jbeta primers. Source study methods: In a later analysis, some 80 million unique TCR beta chains included roughly 11 million shared by two or more donors. Assay: immunoSEQ multiplex PCR; the TCRdb copy retains only in-frame clones and omits some. From that table come the V and J calls and clone size; the DNA was used to work out D and trimming. The sample shows about 140,000 clones, 76% of them seen only once. A word on this clone: Its target is not known.

This TCR derives from a man between 35 and 55 years old in good health and CMV-seronegative. The specimen sequenced was PBMCs. This chain connects TRBV5-1 to TRBJ1-6; 7 bases map to TRBD1. CDR3 DNA: TGCGCCAGCAGCTTGGCCGGACAGGCTTATAATTCACCCCTCCACTTT. It encodes CASSLAGQAYNSPLHF.